These 4 T cell receptor beta chains originate from one sample sequenced in a study of T cells in Graves' hyperthyroidism and ophthalmopathy. Researchers took RNA transcripts and amplified the TCR beta CDR3 regions from them. The HTBI primer set served for first-round RT-PCR of the TCR CDR3. Using its own MiXCR run on the multiplex PCR reads, TCRdb lists one record per CDR3 protein. The sample shows about 150,000 distinct CDR3 sequences, around 20% of them seen only once. Specimen: blood. These receptors all stem from a woman aged 45 to 65 with Graves' hyperthyroidism that later progressed to Graves' ophthalmopathy.

The rearrangement links TRBV6-1 to TRBJ2-1, with 8 bases fitting TRBD2. The CDR3 runs 14 residues. With 4 bases clipped from V and 7 bases from J, the junction kept 6 bases outside the gene matches. Germline V gives CDR1 MNHNS, CDR2 SASEGT. The CDR3 DNA is TGTGCCAGCAGTGGTCATTCTAGCGGGAATGAGCAGTTCTTC. This codes for CASSGHSSGNEQFF.

This clonotype was seen more than once but under ten times. V is TRBV19 and J is TRBJ1-1, with D uncertain. Germline-derived CDR1 and CDR2 are LNHDA and SQIVND (reference sequence). The CDR3 has 15 amino acids. V lost 4 bases to trimming and J lost 0 bases, with 12 bases between them. CDR3 region: CASSTRVGMNTEAFF. In DNA, the CDR3 is TGTGCCAGTAGTACCCGTGTGGGGATGAACACTGAAGCTTTCTTT. The complete variable domain, with remaining parts taken from reference TRBV19 and TRBJ1-1, reads DGGITQSPKYLFRKEGQNVTLSCEQNLNHDAMYWYRQDPGQGLRLIYYSQIVNDFQKGDIAEGYSVSREKKESFPLTVTSAQKNPTAFYLCASSTRVGMNTEAFFGQGTRLTVV.

This clonotype was seen at least ten times. This may come from a read error, since a much larger clone is one base off. DNA for the CDR3: TGTGCCAGCTCACCACCCGAGACAGGGAGCTATGGCTACACCTTC. It translates to CASSPPETGSYGYTF. The chain links TRBV18 to TRBJ1-2; 7 nucleotides line up with TRBD1. Germline CDR1 is KGHSH and CDR2 is LQKENI. The CDR3 loop spans 15 amino acids. J was trimmed by 4 bases and V by 0 bases; bases with no gene match: 5.

This clonotype came up many times. At one end the junction does not follow the germline gene, possibly because of a read error. V gene TRBV7-7 combines with J gene TRBJ1-1, with no clear D. The CDR3 contains 13 residues. In germline, CDR1 is SSHAT, CDR2 FNYEAQ (reference sequence). In DNA, the CDR3 is TGTGCTAGCAGCTCGGGCCCGAACACTGAAGCTTTCTTT. It translates to CASSSGPNTEAFF. The full variable domain, its missing parts supplied by reference TRBV7-7 and TRBJ1-1, is GAGVSQSPRYKVTKRGQDVTLRCDPISSHATLYWYQQALGQGPEFLTYFNYEAQPDKSGLPSDRFSAERPEGSISTLTIQRTEQRDSAMYRCASSSGPNTEAFFGQGTRLTVV.